This entry lists 10 T cell receptor beta chains sequenced from one sample in a study of human T cells and chemical hapten exposure. TCRdb re-derived calls from the RACE reads in MiXCR, one entry per CDR3 protein. This sample has nearly 110,000 distinct CDR3 sequences; less than 15% occur once, and the top ten carry over 1.5%. Time point indicated: pre-sensitization, week 0. Treatment: therapeutic diphenylcyclopropenone sensitization with weekly scalp DPC. This sample comprised whole blood, obtained in connection with sensitization to the hapten diphenylcyclopropenone (DPC). The receptors originated from a woman in her forties or fifties with alopecia areata. Some clones in this sample may be carry-over from other donors' samples.

V usage is TRBV4-2 and J usage is TRBJ2-4; D gene unclear. The CDR3 contains 15 residues. Germline loops: CDR1 LGHNA, CDR2 YNFKEQ. V lost 1 base and J 0 bases, leaving 7 bases between the germline ends. Here the CDR3 reads CASSQGGGAKNIQYF. The CDR3, as DNA: TGTGCCAGCAGCCAAGGAGGCGGAGCCAAAAACATTCAGTACTTC.

V usage is TRBV3-1 and J usage is TRBJ2-1; 11 bases are shared with TRBD2. Germline CDR1 is LGHDT and CDR2 is YNNKEL (reference sequence). The CDR3 loop spans 17 amino acids. V was pared by 1 base and J by 2 bases, with 4 bases of the junction left unmatched. In nucleotides, the CDR3 is TGTGCCAGCAGCCAAGGCACTAGCGGGAGCCCCTACAATGAGCAGTTCTTC. Translation gives CASSQGTSGSPYNEQFF.

This clonotype was detected only a few times. This rearrangement joins TRBV3-1 to TRBJ2-5; D ambiguous. Trimming removed 5 bases at V and 7 bases at J, with 11 bases between. The germline V gene has CDR1 LGHDT and CDR2 YNNKEL (reference sequence). The CDR3 has 12 amino acids. The CDR3 DNA sequence: TGTGCCAGCAGCTTCCAGTCCGGGACCCAGTACTTC. Translated: CASSFQSGTQYF.

This clonotype was observed many times. This chain links TRBV20-1 with TRBJ2-7, with D unclear. This CDR3 is built from 14 residues. Germline-derived CDR1 and CDR2 are DFQATT and SNEGSKA (reference sequence). The ends were cut back, 1 base at V and 0 bases at J, with 10 bases in the middle. Written as DNA, the CDR3 is TGCAGTGCTAGAGGAAGGCCGAGCTCCTACGAGCAGTACTTC. Protein product: CSARGRPSSYEQYF.

This clonotype was observed at least ten times. The J gene is TRBJ1-2, the V gene TRBV6-6; 7 nucleotides agree with TRBD1. After removal of 2 bases from V and 5 bases from J, the junction contained 11 bases not matched to a gene. CDR1 MNHNY and CDR2 SVGAGI come from the germline V gene (reference sequence). The CDR3 is 16 amino acids. CDR3 loop: CASSYGFDRDRYGYTF. The CDR3 DNA sequence: TGTGCCAGCAGTTACGGGTTCGACAGGGACAGATATGGCTACACCTTC.

V is TRBV4-1 and J is TRBJ1-2, with D possibly matching TRBD1 (5 bases). The CDR3 runs 17 residues. Germline loops: CDR1 MGHRA, CDR2 YSYEKL. The V end was cut by 0 bases, the J end by 6 bases, with 20 bases between. The CDR3 spells CASSQEVPGSNGNGYTF. The DNA of the CDR3 is TGCGCCAGCAGCCAAGAGGTACCAGGGTCGAACGGGAATGGCTACACCTTC.

The V and J genes are TRBV5-1 and TRBJ1-1; 7 positions match TRBD1. J was trimmed by 11 bases and V by 0 bases; bases with no gene match: 7. The CDR3 runs to 13 residues. Per germline, CDR1 SGHRS and CDR2 YFSETQ. CDR3: CASSLDEGDSAFF. The DNA of the CDR3 is TGCGCCAGCAGCTTGGACGAGGGGGACAGTGCTTTCTTT.

The J gene is TRBJ1-1, the V gene TRBV3-1; 7 nucleotides align to TRBD1. This CDR3 contains 13 residues. With V trimmed by 1 base and J by 7 bases, 3 bases remained unmatched. CDR1 and CDR2 (germline): LGHDT, YNNKEL (reference sequence). The CDR3 region is CASSQATGVEAFF. The DNA for the CDR3 is TGTGCCAGCAGCCAAGCTACAGGGGTTGAAGCTTTCTTT.

The V gene is TRBV20-1, the J gene TRBJ2-5, with TRBD2 matching over 8 bases. Germline V gives CDR1 DFQATT, CDR2 SNEGSKA (reference sequence). With 4 bases clipped from V and 1 base from J, the junction kept 8 bases outside the gene matches. This CDR3 is 15 amino acids long. The CDR3 is CSAMDGGAAQETQYF. The CDR3, as DNA: TGCAGTGCTATGGACGGGGGGGCGGCCCAAGAGACCCAGTACTTC.

This sequence joins TRBV21-1 and TRBJ1-2. TRBV21-1 is a pseudogene. The CDR3 sequence is 10 residues long. The CDR3 sequence is CASPAYGYTF. In nucleotides, the CDR3 is TGTGCCAGCCCAGCGTATGGCTACACCTTC.